This is a list of T cell receptor beta chains from one sample in a study of human T cells and chemical hapten exposure. Using its own MiXCR run on the 5' RACE reads, TCRdb lists one record per CDR3 protein. The table records some 150,000 distinct CDR3 sequences, over 3.5% of them present only once. All receptors come from a female donor in good health. CDR3s include the opening cysteine and the closing phenylalanine or tryptophan. Each record gives: clone size, J gene, V gene, D gene, CDR3 protein, CDR3 DNA. D genes are given only for firm matches. Clone size, where shown, is once, few, many, or a class for clones that have expanded.

clone_size: many; j_call: TRBJ1-3; v_call: TRBV12-3/TRBV12-4; d_call: NA; cdr3_aa: CASSLQGLFGNTIYF; cdr3_nt: TGTGCCAGCAGTTTACAGGGGCTTTTTGGAAACACCATATATTTT
clone_size: many; j_call: TRBJ2-5; v_call: TRBV5-1; d_call: NA; cdr3_aa: CASSLTWQETQYF; cdr3_nt: TGCGCCAGCAGCCTGACATGGCAAGAGACCCAGTACTTC
clone_size: NA; j_call: TRBJ1-1; v_call: TRBV30; d_call: NA; cdr3_aa: CAWSVGPGQILAEAFF; cdr3_nt: TGTGCCTGGAGTGTAGGCCCCGGACAGATTTTGGCTGAAGCTTTCTTT
clone_size: many; j_call: TRBJ1-1; v_call: TRBV14; d_call: NA; cdr3_aa: CASSPNMNTEAFF; cdr3_nt: TGTGCCAGCAGCCCTAATATGAACACTGAAGCTTTCTTT
clone_size: many; j_call: TRBJ2-2; v_call: TRBV4-3; d_call: TRBD1; cdr3_aa: CASSQESKGAITGELFF; cdr3_nt: TGCGCCAGCAGCCAAGAATCAAAGGGGGCCATCACCGGGGAGCTGTTTTTT
clone_size: many; j_call: TRBJ2-7; v_call: TRBV20-1; d_call: NA; cdr3_aa: CSASKSFYEQYF; cdr3_nt: TGCAGTGCTAGTAAGAGCTTCTACGAGCAGTACTTC
clone_size: many; j_call: TRBJ2-7; v_call: TRBV9; d_call: NA; cdr3_aa: CASSTRSGPLYEQYF; cdr3_nt: TGTGCCAGCAGCACACGTAGCGGACCCCTCTACGAGCAGTACTTC
clone_size: many; j_call: TRBJ2-1; v_call: TRBV7-2; d_call: NA; cdr3_aa: CASTGSSYNEQFF; cdr3_nt: TGTGCCAGCACAGGGAGCTCCTACAATGAGCAGTTCTTC
clone_size: many; j_call: TRBJ2-4; v_call: TRBV12-3/TRBV12-4; d_call: NA; cdr3_aa: CASTEGSKNIQYF; cdr3_nt: TGTGCCAGCACCGAGGGGTCCAAAAACATTCAGTACTTC
clone_size: many; j_call: TRBJ2-1; v_call: TRBV29-1; d_call: NA; cdr3_aa: CSGGIRYNEQFF; cdr3_nt: TGCAGCGGGGGAATCCGCTACAATGAGCAGTTCTTC
clone_size: few; j_call: TRBJ1-4; v_call: TRBV20-1; d_call: NA; cdr3_aa: CSARRGSNEKLFF; cdr3_nt: TGCAGTGCTAGGCGGGGGAGTAATGAAAAACTGTTTTTT
clone_size: few; j_call: TRBJ2-5; v_call: TRBV11-2; d_call: NA; cdr3_aa: CASSSPEAQYF; cdr3_nt: TGTGCCAGCAGTAGCCCCGAGGCCCAGTACTTC
clone_size: many; j_call: TRBJ2-7; v_call: TRBV10-3; d_call: NA; cdr3_aa: CAISESWSGKEQYF; cdr3_nt: TGTGCCATCAGTGAGTCTTGGTCAGGGAAGGAGCAGTACTTC
clone_size: many; j_call: TRBJ2-3; v_call: TRBV6-5; d_call: NA; cdr3_aa: CASRLATRTDTQYF; cdr3_nt: TGTGCCAGCAGATTAGCTACCCGCACAGATACGCAGTATTTT
clone_size: NA; j_call: TRBJ2-3; v_call: TRBV10-3; d_call: NA; cdr3_aa: CAISEPRGLNTDTQYF; cdr3_nt: TGTGCCATCAGTGAGCCCAGAGGGTTAAACACAGATACGCAGTATTTT